A single sample is the source of the 22 T cell receptor beta chains below, sequenced in a study of CD8+ T cells in alopecia areata (dated by TCRdb to 2017 to 2018). The library was prepared using the immunoSEQ multiplex PCR assay. RNA was extracted from all samples and reverse transcribed into cDNA as template for TCR sequencing. In TCRdb, the immuneACCESS table is reduced to in-frame sequences with V and J assigned. These tables do not hold every clone; where another copy was compared, an unresolved V gene accounts for under half, and the others remain unexplained. The data for this sample show about 110,000 clones, each detected more than once. The leading ten clones occupy 20% of the sample. Sequenced sample: lesional skin. These receptors all stem from a C3H/HeJ mouse with alopecia areata. Mice of this line possess the MHC haplotype H2-k.

Only a few counts were recorded for this clone. Mouse germline and gene names are used. The read ends 4 residues early relative to the CDR3; the germline J gene fills the gap. This CDR3 is also generated by other DNA sequences in the sample. The V gene is TRBV13-3, the J gene TRBJ1-1; D is perhaps TRBD1 (6 bases). This CDR3 region has 11 residues. Germline V gene sequence: CDR1 NNHDY, CDR2 SYVADS. CDR3 residues: CASSLDREVFF. CDR3 bases read: TGTGCCAGCAGTCTGGACAGA.

A word on this clone: The database protein in TCRdb disagrees with the DNA translation at residue 10; the sequence shown here was translated from the DNA. Gene names and germline refer to mouse. Sequencing ends 3 residues short of the CDR3 end; the germline J gene provides the rest. The rearrangement links TRBV1 to TRBJ1-6; 7 positions agree with TRBD1. TRBJ1-6 is assigned to the ORF class and has an uncertain function. The V and J ends lost 4 bases and 11 bases, in that order; junction bases with no gene match: 5. Germline CDR1 is NSQYPW and CDR2 is LRSPGD (reference sequence). CDR3 length equals 13 residues. The CDR3 protein is CTCSVDRETPLYF. Incomplete CDR3 DNA: TGCACCTGCAGTGTTGACAGGGAGACGCCC.

This clone was observed a few times. The gene names here belong to mouse. Read data end 4 residues before the CDR3 end; the end is taken from the germline J gene. The V and J genes are TRBV13-3 and TRBJ1-1; TRBD1 agrees at 7 bases. The CDR3 is 16 amino acids. V was clipped by 0 bases and J by 0 bases; unmatched bases: 5. Germline V CDR1 and CDR2: NNHDY, SYVADS. The part of the CDR3 DNA that was read is TGTGCCAGCAGTGATGCGCCAGGGGGGTCAAACACA. Its translation: CASSDAPGGSNT. The full-length CDR3 reads as CASSDAPGGSNTEVFF.

This clone came up a few times. Any gene name here is a mouse gene name. The sequenced fragment ends 4 residues before the CDR3 boundary, so the rest is inferred from the germline J gene. This sequence joins TRBV1 and TRBJ1-2; 7 bases are shared with TRBD1. There are 15 residues in the CDR3. The V gene's germline CDR1 is NSQYPW and CDR2 LRSPGD (reference sequence). The V gene end was trimmed by 1 base and the J gene end by 2 bases; junction bases not matched to a gene: 4. The CDR3 bases that were read are TGCACCTGCAGTGCAGGGGGAGGGGGCAACTCC. Translation gives CTCSAGGGGNS. The full CDR3 protein reads CTCSAGGGGNSDYTF.

A word on this clone: Gene names are the mouse ones. The missing CDR3 end, 4 residues past where the read stops, is filled in from the germline J gene. This chain joins TRBV31 and TRBJ1-4; TRBD1 aligns across 8 bases. V shed 1 base, J shed 5 bases, and the junction held 6 bases outside the gene matches. Germline V gene data show CDR1 as GKSSPN and CDR2 as SITVG. The CDR3 covers 15 residues. The CDR3 DNA, read in part, is TGTGCCTGGAGTCCCGGGACAGGAGGGAACGAA. Protein: CAWSPGTGGNE. The CDR3 reads in full as CAWSPGTGGNERLFF.

This clone was observed a few times. Gene names refer to mouse genes. The CDR3 is CTCSLTGGAAEQFF. CDR3 DNA, as far as it was read: TGCACCTGCAGTCTGACTGGGGGGGCCGCT. The chain couples TRBV1 to TRBJ2-1; 12 nucleotides agree with TRBD2. The CDR3 is cut off 4 residues early in the read; its end comes from the germline J gene. Germline V gene data show CDR1 as NSQYPW and CDR2 as LRSPGD (reference sequence). The length of the CDR3 is 14 residues.

There are a few counts of this clone. Gene names and germline match the mouse. Sequencing ends 4 residues short of the CDR3 end; the germline J gene provides the rest. The chain links TRBV1 to TRBJ1-1; 8 bases are a match to TRBD1. The CDR3 contains 15 residues. The junction had 7 bases not matched to a gene; V was cut back by 3 bases and J by 4 bases. CDR1 NSQYPW and CDR2 LRSPGD come from the germline V gene (reference sequence). The chain's CDR3 is CTCSAPTGVGTEVFF. CDR3 bases read: TGCACCTGCAGTGCTCCGACAGGGGTAGGCACA.

As regards this clone: Here the gene names and germline are mouse. The missing CDR3 end, 4 residues past where the read stops, is filled in from the germline J gene. The chain is built from TRBV1 and TRBJ2-3, with 9 bases identical to TRBD2. CDR1 is NSQYPW, CDR2 LRSPGD, per germline (reference sequence). The junction had 5 bases not matched to a gene; V was cut back by 4 bases and J by 0 bases. The CDR3 has 16 amino acids. The CDR3 bases that were read are TGCACCTGCAGTGGTGACTGGGGGCATAGTGCAGAA. Translated: CTCSGDWGHSAE. The full CDR3 sequence reads CTCSGDWGHSAETLYF.

This clone was picked up a small number of times. Gene and germline names: mouse. The missing CDR3 end, 4 residues past where the read stops, is filled in from the germline J gene. The chain combines TRBV1 with TRBJ1-2, with 7 nucleotides matching TRBD1. The germline CDR1 and CDR2 sequences are NSQYPW and LRSPGD (reference sequence). The CDR3 contains 16 residues. V shed 4 bases and J 3 bases; nucleotides not matched to a gene: 11. CDR3 sequence reads: CTCSGPWRGRDSDYTF. Incomplete CDR3 DNA: TGCACCTGCAGTGGGCCCTGGAGGGGGCGTGACTCC.

This clone has only a few counts. Each gene name is a mouse one. The DNA ends 4 residues before the CDR3 does, and the rest of the CDR3 is filled in from the germline J gene. This chain connects TRBV13-2 to TRBJ2-1; TRBD2 matches at 7 bases. This CDR3 has 15 residues. V dropped 3 bases and J dropped 0; count of bases not matched to a gene: 3. Germline CDR1 NNHNN, CDR2 SYGAGS (reference sequence). The sequenced CDR3 bases are TGTGCCAGCGGTGGCCTGGGGGTTAACTATGCT. Translated, it gives CASGGLGVNYA. The full CDR3 sequence reads CASGGLGVNYAEQFF.

There are a few counts of this clone. The genes and germline here are from mouse. The read comes to an end 4 residues before the CDR3 does, leaving the germline J gene to fill in the end. The V and J genes are TRBV13-3 and TRBJ2-2; D unclear. The germline V gene encodes CDR1 NNHDY and CDR2 SYVADS. The CDR3 sequence is 14 residues long. V gave up 2 bases and J gave up 0 bases, with 5 bases separating them. The CDR3 sequence: CASSDLTNTGQLYF. CDR3 DNA (partial): TGTGCCAGCAGTGACCTGACAAACACCGGG.

This clone was observed a few times. Genes and germline are mouse. Coverage ceases 4 residues before the CDR3 finishes, and the germline J gene fills in the end. V usage is TRBV1 and J usage is TRBJ1-1; TRBD1 might be the D (5 bases). CDR3 size: 14 residues. Germline lookup yields CDR1 NSQYPW and CDR2 LRSPGD (reference sequence). With 5 bases removed from V and 1 base from J, the gap between germline ends came to 11 bases. The CDR3: CTCSPDSANTEVFF. CDR3 DNA (partial): TGCACCTGCAGTCCCGACAGCGCGAACACA.

A note on this clone: Germline and junction disagree at one end, which may indicate a read error. Gene names and germline refer to mouse. The read finishes 4 residues shy of the CDR3 end, and the germline J gene is used to complete it. The genes are TRBV13-3 and TRBJ2-1, with 10 positions matching TRBD1. Germline CDR1 and CDR2: NNHDY and SYVADS. This CDR3 contains 15 residues. The CDR3 loop is CVSSDRGLMFAEQFF. CDR3 bases read: TGTGTCAGCAGTGACAGGGGGCTGATGTTTGCT.

This clone was picked up a small number of times. Germline and genes: mouse. The sequence runs out 4 residues before the end of the CDR3; the remainder is reconstructed from the germline J gene. The V gene is TRBV13-3, the J gene TRBJ2-5; TRBD2 matches 11 bases. Germline V gene sequence: CDR1 NNHDY, CDR2 SYVADS. V shed 2 bases, J shed 2 bases, and the junction held 4 bases outside the gene matches. The length of the CDR3 is 16 residues. The DNA read from the CDR3 is TGTGCCAGCAGTGAACTGGGGGGGCTTGGCCAAGAC. It yields the protein CASSELGGLGQD. The CDR3, in full, reads CASSELGGLGQDTQYF.

This clone was recorded many times. The listed genes are named as in mouse. The CDR3 end lies 4 residues beyond the end of the read and is filled in from the germline J gene. The V and J genes are TRBV13-3 and TRBJ2-7, with 8 bases fitting TRBD2. The germline gives CDR1 NNHDY, CDR2 SYVADS. The CDR3 runs 14 residues. Trimming took 5 bases from V and 0 from J; bases not matched to a gene: 4. The chain's CDR3 is CASRGGGPSYEQYF. Incomplete CDR3 DNA: TGTGCCAGCAGAGGGGGGGGCCCCTCCTAT.

Comment on this clone: Gene names denote mouse genes. The CDR3 end lies 4 residues beyond the end of the read and is filled in from the germline J gene. This chain connects TRBV13-1 to TRBJ2-3; 9 nucleotides agree with TRBD2. The CDR3 sequence is 15 residues long. Looked up from germline, CDR1 is NSHNY and CDR2 is SYGAGN. J lost 2 bases, V lost 3 bases, and 4 bases had no gene match. The CDR3 region is CASSGNWGVAETLYF. The DNA read from the CDR3 is TGTGCCAGCAGTGGGAACTGGGGGGTTGCAGAA.

This clone was seen ten or more times. Gene and germline names: mouse. The DNA ends 4 residues before the CDR3 does, and the rest of the CDR3 is filled in from the germline J gene. This sequence joins TRBV13-3 and TRBJ2-3, with TRBD2 matching over 7 bases. Per the germline V gene, CDR1 is NNHDY and CDR2 is SYVADS. CDR3 size: 14 residues. The ends lost 6 bases at V and 0 bases at J; junction bases unmatched: 4. The CDR3: CASTGLDSAETLYF. Partial CDR3 DNA: TGTGCCAGCACCGGACTGGATAGTGCAGAA.

This clone was found a few times. Any gene name here is a mouse gene name. The read terminates 4 residues before the CDR3 end, so the remaining end is supplied by the germline J gene. The chain is built from TRBV13-1 and TRBJ2-4, with TRBD2 matching 7 bases. Germline CDR1 and CDR2: NSHNY and SYGAGN. Unmatched junction bases numbered 4, after V lost 0 bases and J lost 0 bases. This CDR3 is built from 16 residues. Incomplete CDR3 DNA: TGTGCCAGCAGTGATGCCCGGGGGGGAAGTCAAAAC. This codes for CASSDARGGSQN. The full CDR3 is CASSDARGGSQNTLYF.

A remark on this clone: Gene names and germline refer to mouse. The CDR3 end is not reached by the read, which stops 4 residues before it; the germline J gene fills it in. The chain has TRBV13-3 and TRBJ1-4, with D perhaps matching TRBD1 (6 bases). CDR1 and CDR2 (germline): NNHDY, SYVADS. V lost 1 base, J lost 2 bases, and 12 bases lay in between. CDR3 length: 16 amino acids. Incomplete CDR3 DNA: TGTGCCAGCAGTGATCCCGGGGGGCGCTCCAACGAA. Its translation is CASSDPGGRSNE. The complete CDR3 protein is CASSDPGGRSNERLFF.

A word on this clone: Mouse names are used for the genes. The read gets to within 4 residues of the CDR3 end, and the germline J gene fills in the rest. The chain joins TRBV13-3 to TRBJ2-2; the D is unclear. This CDR3 contains 15 residues. CDR1 is NNHDY, CDR2 SYVADS, per germline. The V end was cut by 0 bases, the J end by 0 bases, with 6 bases between. CDR3: CASSDDLSNTGQLYF. The part of the CDR3 DNA that was read is TGTGCCAGCAGTGATGACCTGTCAAACACCGGG.

In regard to this clone: These gene names are mouse names. Read data end 4 residues before the CDR3 end; the end is taken from the germline J gene. The rearrangement joins TRBV13-2 to TRBJ1-1; 7 bases are a match to TRBD1. Germline values: CDR1 NNHNN, CDR2 SYGAGS (reference sequence). Trimming cost V 2 bases and J 3 bases; bases outside gene matches: 7. The CDR3 runs 15 residues. This CDR3 is CASGEKAGGYTEVFF. The sequenced part of the CDR3 DNA is TGTGCCAGCGGTGAAAAGGCAGGGGGTTACACA.

Note on this clone: Any gene name here is a mouse gene name. Read data end 4 residues before the CDR3 end; the end is taken from the germline J gene. The chain links TRBV1 to TRBJ2-5, with 14 bases lining up with TRBD2. The germline V gene has CDR1 NSQYPW and CDR2 LRSPGD (reference sequence). The CDR3 is made up of 17 amino acids. V lost 3 bases, J lost 1 base, and 3 bases stayed unmatched. The CDR3 sequence: CTCSAPGLGGHQDTQYF. CDR3 DNA, as far as it was read: TGCACCTGCAGTGCTCCGGGACTGGGGGGGCACCAAGAC.